Shown below are 6 T cell receptor beta chains from a single sample sequenced in a study of blood T cells in healthy people across ages. A second 7 to 11 cycle PCR used barcoded and J-beta primers. TCRdb re-derived calls from the 5' RACE reads in MiXCR, one entry per CDR3 protein. The top ten hold about 30% of the sample, which has 250,000 to 300,000 distinct CDR3 sequences, roughly 27% seen once. The specimen was blood. These receptors were obtained from a woman in her 70s in good health.

This clonotype was counted a few times. The chain has TRBV7-2 and TRBJ2-5; weak D call: TRBD2 (6 bases). Near its end, the DNA agrees better with TRBJ2-1, so the J call may be wrong. Germline V CDR1 and CDR2: SGHTA, FQGNSA. CDR3 length equals 14 residues. CDR3 in DNA: TGTGCCAGCAGCTTAGATCGGGGGTACAATGAGCAGTTCTTC. This sequence encodes CASSLDRGYNEQFF.

This clonotype was observed a handful of times. The J gene is TRBJ1-1, the V gene TRBV27; D gene uncertain. Germline V gene lookup returns CDR1 MNHEY and CDR2 SMNVEV (reference sequence). Trimming removed 6 bases from V and 0 bases from J, with 8 bases in between. The CDR3 loop spans 13 amino acids. CDR3 residues: CASREDLNTEAFF. DNA of the CDR3: TGTGCCAGCAGGGAAGACCTGAACACTGAAGCTTTCTTT.

The sample holds a few counts of this clonotype. The CDR3 protein is CASSLGRGGRYEQYF. DNA for the CDR3: TGTGCCAGCAGTTTGGGTAGGGGGGGAAGGTACGAGCAGTACTTC. The chain joins TRBV12-3 or TRBV12-4 to TRBJ2-7; possibly TRBD2 for D (7 bases). This CDR3 has 15 residues. V shed 3 bases and J shed 4 bases, with 16 bases lying between them.

This clonotype was seen only a few times. The genes are TRBV25-1 and TRBJ2-5; the D is unclear. V lost 0 bases and J lost 0, with 2 bases in between. CDR1 and CDR2 (germline): MGHDK, SYGVNS. CDR3 length: 13 amino acids. The CDR3 region is CASSEYNQETQYF. The CDR3, as DNA: TGTGCCAGCAGTGAATACAACCAAGAGACCCAGTACTTC.

The chain combines TRBV11-2 with TRBJ1-2; the match to TRBD1 covers 9 bases. Germline V gives CDR1 SGHAT, CDR2 FQNNGV. V lost 5 bases and J lost 4; bases outside the gene matches: 8. The CDR3 runs to 15 residues. The CDR3 nucleotides read TGTGCCAGCAGCCATTGGACAGGGGCCGGCTATGGCTACACCTTC. This translates into CASSHWTGAGYGYTF.

This clonotype was observed a handful of times. The genes are TRBV4-1 and TRBJ2-2, with 7 bases fitting TRBD1. From germline, CDR1 is MGHRA and CDR2 YSYEKL. The CDR3 has 16 residues. The V gene end was trimmed by 5 bases and the J gene end by 0 bases; junction bases not matched to a gene: 6. The CDR3 sequence is CASSDDRAPNTGELFF. The CDR3 DNA follows: TGCGCCAGCAGCGACGACAGGGCGCCGAACACCGGGGAGCTGTTTTTT.